This is a list of T cell receptor beta chains from one sample in a study of blood T cell repertoires in COVID-19. Assay: immunoSEQ multiplex PCR; the TCRdb copy retains only in-frame clones and omits some. The profile shows almost 300,000 clones, around 87% of them singletons. Source material: peripheral blood. These receptors were obtained from a man between 65 and 85 years old with acute or convalescent COVID-19. The CDR3 runs from the conserved cysteine through the conserved F or W. Fields, in order: J gene, D gene, clone size, V gene, CDR3 length, CDR3 DNA, CDR3 protein. A D gene is named only where the DNA matches it firmly. Some rows have no size entry. The others give once, few or many, or a class for an expanded clone.

J: TRBJ2-1
D: NA
size: NA
V: TRBV4-2
length: 16
DNA: TGTGCCAGCAGCCAAGATGTTAGCGGCTCCTACAATGAGCAGTTCTTC
CDR3: CASSQDVSGSYNEQFF

J: TRBJ2-5
D: TRBD2
size: once
V: TRBV10-1
length: 17
DNA: TGCGCCAGCAGTCTCGGGACTAGCGGGAGTGGGCAAGAGACCCAGTACTTC
CDR3: CASSLGTSGSGQETQYF

J: TRBJ1-6
D: TRBD1
size: NA
V: TRBV7-2
length: 15
DNA: TGTGCCAGCAGCTGGACAGGTGGTTATAATTCACCCCTCCACTTT
CDR3: CASSWTGGYNSPLHF

J: TRBJ1-1
D: NA
size: NA
V: TRBV3-1/TRBV3-2
length: 15
DNA: TGTGCCAGCAGCCAAAGTATCAGGGTGAACACTGAAGCTTTCTTT
CDR3: CASSQSIRVNTEAFF

J: TRBJ2-7
D: TRBD1
size: NA
V: TRBV5-1
length: 16
DNA: TGCGCCAGCAGCTCGAGAACAGGGGGCGTATTGGGTGAGCAGTACTTC
CDR3: CASSSRTGGVLGEQYF

J: TRBJ1-2
D: NA
size: NA
V: TRBV28
length: 15
DNA: TGTGCCAGCACCGATGGGGGGGGCCCTAACTATGGCTACACCTTC
CDR3: CASTDGGGPNYGYTF

J: TRBJ1-2
D: NA
size: NA
V: TRBV14
length: 13
DNA: TGTGCCAGCAGCCGCGGGGTGAACTATGGCTACACCTTC
CDR3: CASSRGVNYGYTF

J: TRBJ2-7
D: TRBD2
size: once
V: TRBV27
length: 15
DNA: TGTGCCAGCAGTCGACCGGGCGGGGGGGCCCACGAGCAGTACTTC
CDR3: CASSRPGGGAHEQYF

J: TRBJ2-3
D: NA
size: NA
V: TRBV14
length: 14
DNA: TGTGCCAGCAGCACCGGGGGACCCACAGATACGCAGTATTTT
CDR3: CASSTGGPTDTQYF

J: TRBJ1-2
D: NA
size: NA
V: TRBV5-4
length: 13
DNA: TGTGCCAGCAGCCAAGACAGTAACTATGGCTACACCTTC
CDR3: CASSQDSNYGYTF

J: TRBJ2-7
D: TRBD2
size: NA
V: TRBV6-5
length: 14
DNA: TGTGCCGCGACCTTCGGGGGGGGCACCTACGAGCAGTACTTC
CDR3: CAATFGGGTYEQYF

J: TRBJ2-1
D: TRBD1
size: once
V: TRBV4-1
length: 16
DNA: TGCGCCAGCAGCAGGACAGGGGGCGCGGGGTACAATGAGCAGTTCTTC
CDR3: CASSRTGGAGYNEQFF

J: TRBJ2-7
D: NA
size: NA
V: TRBV5-4
length: 15
DNA: TGTGCCAGCAGCTTGCTTCCCCAGGGCCAATACGAGCAGTACTTC
CDR3: CASSLLPQGQYEQYF

J: TRBJ1-1
D: TRBD1
size: NA
V: TRBV6-5
length: 14
DNA: TGTGCCAGCAGTTCAACAGGGGTGGGCACTGAAGCTTTCTTT
CDR3: CASSSTGVGTEAFF

J: TRBJ1-3
D: NA
size: few
V: TRBV5-1
length: 14
DNA: TGCGCCAGCAGCTTGGGGGCAGTTGGAAACACCATATATTTT
CDR3: CASSLGAVGNTIYF

J: TRBJ1-2
D: TRBD1
size: NA
V: TRBV28
length: 15
DNA: TGTGCCAGCAGTCCACCAGACAGGGGAGGAGAGGGCTACACCTTC
CDR3: CASSPPDRGGEGYTF

J: TRBJ2-3
D: TRBD2
size: NA
V: TRBV5-1
length: 16
DNA: TGCGCCAGCAGCTCTCAACTAGCGGGGGCCACAGATACGCAGTATTTT
CDR3: CASSSQLAGATDTQYF

J: TRBJ1-4
D: TRBD1
size: NA
V: TRBV7-2
length: 14
DNA: TGTGCCAGCAGCTCACAGGGGGTTAGGGAAAAACTGTTTTTT
CDR3: CASSSQGVREKLFF

J: TRBJ1-2
D: TRBD1
size: NA
V: TRBV6-5
length: 15
DNA: TGTGCCAGCAGTTACTCGAGGGGGACAGCCTATGGCTACACCTTC
CDR3: CASSYSRGTAYGYTF

J: TRBJ2-1
D: TRBD2
size: NA
V: TRBV7-9
length: 16
DNA: TGTGCCAGCAGCCCGCCTCTGACTAGCAGAAGGAATGAGCAGTTCTTC
CDR3: CASSPPLTSRRNEQFF

J: TRBJ1-6
D: TRBD1
size: NA
V: TRBV10-3
length: 17
DNA: TGTGCCATCAGTGCCACCGGACAGGGGGCAAGTGGTTCACCCCTCCACTTT
CDR3: CAISATGQGASGSPLHF

J: TRBJ2-2
D: NA
size: NA
V: TRBV18
length: 14
DNA: TGTGCCAGCTCACTACGGACAATCTCCGGGGAGCTGTTTTTT
CDR3: CASSLRTISGELFF

J: TRBJ1-2
D: TRBD1
size: NA
V: TRBV6-2/TRBV6-3
length: 14
DNA: TGTGCCAGCAGTTTTCGACAGGGGAACTATGGCTACACCTTC
CDR3: CASSFRQGNYGYTF

J: TRBJ2-3
D: TRBD1
size: NA
V: TRBV2
length: 15
DNA: TGTGCCAGCAGTTCCCGGACAGGGGGCACAGATACGCAGTATTTT
CDR3: CASSSRTGGTDTQYF

J: TRBJ2-1
D: TRBD1
size: NA
V: TRBV5-1
length: 14
DNA: TGCGCCAGCAGCGCGGGACAGGGAGTTTATGAGCAGTTCTTC
CDR3: CASSAGQGVYEQFF

J: TRBJ1-3
D: NA
size: NA
V: TRBV5-1
length: 20
DNA: TGCGCCAGCAGCCTCCTGGGCCGGGATCCTTTGGCGACGAAAGCAAACACCATATATTTT
CDR3: CASSLLGRDPLATKANTIYF

J: TRBJ1-1
D: NA
size: once
V: TRBV28
length: 12
DNA: TGTGCCAGCAGTTTGATGCCTAAGGAAGCTTTCTTT
CDR3: CASSLMPKEAFF

J: TRBJ1-2
D: NA
size: NA
V: TRBV29-1
length: 11
DNA: TGCAGCGTGACTCAGGGTCATGGCTACACCTTC
CDR3: CSVTQGHGYTF

J: TRBJ1-1
D: NA
size: NA
V: TRBV5-1
length: 15
DNA: TGCGCCAGCAGCTTGATATCCAGGTGGAACACTGAAGCTTTCTTT
CDR3: CASSLISRWNTEAFF

J: TRBJ1-2
D: NA
size: NA
V: TRBV12-3/TRBV12-4
length: 13
DNA: TGTGCCAGCAGTTTACTAAGGGGCCATGGCTACACCTTC
CDR3: CASSLLRGHGYTF

J: TRBJ2-1
D: TRBD2
size: NA
V: TRBV19
length: 15
DNA: TGTGCCACCAAAGGGGCTAGCGGGAATTGGGGTGAGCAGTTCTTC
CDR3: CATKGASGNWGEQFF

J: TRBJ2-7
D: TRBD2
size: NA
V: TRBV28
length: 17
DNA: TGTGCCAGCAGTCCCCCCGGGACAGGAGCCACTAGCGGGATAACGCACTTC
CDR3: CASSPPGTGATSGITHF

J: TRBJ2-1
D: TRBD2
size: NA
V: TRBV2
length: 16
DNA: TGTGCCAGCAGTGATTTTAGCGGGAGCTCCTACAATGAGCAGTTCTTC
CDR3: CASSDFSGSSYNEQFF